This T cell receptor (beta chain) came from a study of identical twins. This clonotype was found a few times. This CDR3 has 13 residues. Germline values: CDR1 SGHRS, CDR2 YFSETQ. V lost 6 bases to trimming and J lost 0 bases, with 9 bases between them. TCRdb fed the 5' RACE reads into MiXCR, producing one record per CDR3 protein. The table shows about 690,000 distinct CDR3 sequences, with 21% occurring only once. These data were also filed under a second study, of T cells expressing NK-cell markers.

Sequenced input: PBMCs. V is TRBV5-1 and J is TRBJ2-5; perhaps TRBD1 as D (5 bases). The sequence came from a woman between 18 and 29 years old in good health. The CDR3 nucleotides are TGCGCCAGCAACCAGGGCCACCAAGAGACCCAGTACTTC. Translated: CASNQGHQETQYF.